These T cell receptor beta chains were read from a single sample in a study of blood T cell repertoires in COVID-19. Libraries were prepared by immunoSEQ multiplex PCR; TCRdb keeps only in-frame clonotypes and omits some of them. Counted here are approximately 170,000 clones, roughly 80% occurring once; the ten biggest clones make up roughly 11%. The sequenced material came from peripheral blood. All receptors come from a man aged 65-85 years with active or convalescent COVID-19. Both conserved end residues are part of each CDR3. D genes are given only for firm matches. Not all rows give a size; the values are once, few, many and, for expanded clones, a class.

d_call,clone_size,v_call,j_call,cdr3_aa,cdr3_nt
TRBD1,-,TRBV7-8,TRBJ1-1,CASGMGNRGTGGSAFF,TGTGCCAGCGGCATGGGGAACCGCGGGACAGGGGGATCGGCTTTCTTT
-,once,TRBV14,TRBJ1-1,CASSQWGGTEAFF,TGTGCCAGCAGCCAGTGGGGGGGGACTGAAGCTTTCTTT
TRBD1,-,TRBV12-5,TRBJ1-1,CASGLGTGGKTEAFF,TGTGCTAGTGGTCTCGGGACAGGGGGTAAAACTGAAGCTTTCTTT
-,-,TRBV4-1,TRBJ2-7,CASSRYRTAAYEQYF,TGCGCCAGCAGCCGTTATAGGACAGCCGCCTACGAGCAGTACTTC
-,-,TRBV7-8,TRBJ2-1,CASSAPGLYNEQFF,TGTGCCAGCAGCGCGCCGGGACTCTACAATGAGCAGTTCTTC
-,once,TRBV3-1/TRBV3-2,TRBJ1-2,CASSQEDVRGYTF,TGTGCCAGCAGCCAAGAGGATGTGCGGGGCTACACCTTC
TRBD2,few,TRBV4-3,TRBJ2-1,CASSQGGGGSSYNEQFF,TGCGCCAGCAGCCAAGGGGGGGGAGGAAGCTCCTACAATGAGCAGTTCTTC
TRBD2,once,TRBV29-1,TRBJ2-1,CSVEFPRGGFGEQFF,TGCAGCGTTGAATTTCCCCGGGGGGGGTTCGGTGAGCAGTTCTTC
-,-,TRBV7-2,TRBJ1-2,CASSLSRSRNYGYTF,TGTGCCAGCAGCTTAAGCCGATCAAGAAACTATGGCTACACCTTC
TRBD2,-,TRBV2,TRBJ2-1,CASRRLAAYNEQFF,TGTGCCAGCAGGCGGCTAGCGGCCTACAATGAGCAGTTCTTC
TRBD2,-,TRBV5-1,TRBJ2-7,CASSLVQTSVDEQYF,TGCGCCAGCAGCTTGGTGCAGACTAGCGTCGACGAGCAGTACTTC
-,-,TRBV7-2,TRBJ2-7,CASSSTGFYEQYF,TGTGCCAGCAGCTCGACAGGTTTTTACGAGCAGTACTTC
-,few,TRBV18,TRBJ2-5,CASSRDQETQYF,TGTGCCAGCTCCCGGGACCAAGAGACCCAGTACTTC
-,-,TRBV5-8,TRBJ2-1,CASSLNGRGYNEQFF,TGTGCCAGCAGCTTGAACGGCCGAGGGTACAATGAGCAGTTCTTC
-,-,TRBV2,TRBJ1-5,CASRLRGRTNQPQHF,TGTGCCAGCAGGCTCAGGGGTCGGACTAATCAGCCCCAGCATTTT
TRBD2,-,TRBV29-1,TRBJ2-1,CSVRAGKSYNEQFF,TGCAGCGTGAGAGCGGGAAAGTCCTACAATGAGCAGTTCTTC
TRBD1,-,TRBV19,TRBJ1-4,CASRGKSEKLFF,TGTGCCAGCAGGGGGAAAAGTGAAAAACTGTTTTTT
-,-,TRBV7-3,TRBJ2-5,CASSPRGAGDLQETQYF,TGTGCCAGCAGCCCCCGGGGGGCGGGAGACTTACAAGAGACCCAGTACTTC
TRBD2,-,TRBV29-1,TRBJ2-3,CSVYSGVSTDTQYF,TGCAGCGTGTATAGCGGGGTCAGCACAGATACGCAGTATTTT
TRBD1,-,TRBV5-8,TRBJ1-5,CASSRGTGGRSNQPQHF,TGTGCCAGCAGCAGAGGGACAGGGGGGCGAAGCAATCAGCCCCAGCATTTT
-,few,TRBV5-1,TRBJ1-6,CASSLEPGTSNSPLHF,TGCGCCAGCAGCTTGGAGCCAGGAACCTCTAATTCACCCCTCCACTTT
TRBD2,-,TRBV6-5,TRBJ2-7,CASSRGGSYEQYF,TGTGCCAGCAGCCGGGGGGGCTCCTACGAGCAGTACTTC
-,-,TRBV30,TRBJ1-6,CAWVGGARAPLHF,TGTGCCTGGGTCGGAGGGGCTCGGGCACCCCTCCACTTT
TRBD2,once,TRBV24-1,TRBJ2-2,CATRGTSGRGRTGELFF,TGTGCCACCAGGGGGACTAGCGGAAGAGGCCGCACCGGGGAGCTGTTTTTT